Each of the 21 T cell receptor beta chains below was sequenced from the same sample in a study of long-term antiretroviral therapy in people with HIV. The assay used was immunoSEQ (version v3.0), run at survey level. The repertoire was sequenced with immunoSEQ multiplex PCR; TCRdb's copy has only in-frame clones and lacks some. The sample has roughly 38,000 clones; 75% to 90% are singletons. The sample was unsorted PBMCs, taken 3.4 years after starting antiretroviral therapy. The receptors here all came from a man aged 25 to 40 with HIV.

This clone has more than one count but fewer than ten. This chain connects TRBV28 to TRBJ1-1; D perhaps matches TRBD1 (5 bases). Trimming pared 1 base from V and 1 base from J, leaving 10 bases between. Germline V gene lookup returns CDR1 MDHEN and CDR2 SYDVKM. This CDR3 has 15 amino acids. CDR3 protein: CASSLFQGPNTEAFF. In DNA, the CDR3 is TGTGCCAGCAGTTTATTCCAGGGACCGAACACTGAAGCTTTCTTT.

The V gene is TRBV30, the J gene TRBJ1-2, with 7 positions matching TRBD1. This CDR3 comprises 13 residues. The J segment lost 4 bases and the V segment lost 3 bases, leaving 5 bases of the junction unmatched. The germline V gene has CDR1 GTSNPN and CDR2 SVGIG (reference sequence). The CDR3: CAWSPQGSYGYTF. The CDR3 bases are TGTGCCTGGAGCCCACAGGGGAGCTATGGCTACACCTTC. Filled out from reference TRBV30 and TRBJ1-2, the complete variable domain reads SQTIHQWPATLVQPVGSPLSLECTVEGTSNPNLYWYRQAAGRGLQLLFYSVGIGQISSEVPQNLSASRPQDRQFILSSKKLLLSDSGFYLCAWSPQGSYGYTFGSGTRLTVV.

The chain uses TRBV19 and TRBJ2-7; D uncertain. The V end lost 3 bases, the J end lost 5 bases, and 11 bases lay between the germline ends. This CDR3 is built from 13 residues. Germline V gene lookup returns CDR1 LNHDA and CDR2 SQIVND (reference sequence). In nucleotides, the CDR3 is TGTGCCAGTAGTATTATCGTCTCTGACGAGCAGTACTTC. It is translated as CASSIIVSDEQYF.

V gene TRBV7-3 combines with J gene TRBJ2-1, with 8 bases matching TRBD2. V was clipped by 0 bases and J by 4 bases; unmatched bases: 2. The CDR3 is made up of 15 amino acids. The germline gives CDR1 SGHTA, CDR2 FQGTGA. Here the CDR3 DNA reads TGTGCCAGCAGCTTAACGACTAGCGCTTACAATGAGCAGTTCTTC. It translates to CASSLTTSAYNEQFF.

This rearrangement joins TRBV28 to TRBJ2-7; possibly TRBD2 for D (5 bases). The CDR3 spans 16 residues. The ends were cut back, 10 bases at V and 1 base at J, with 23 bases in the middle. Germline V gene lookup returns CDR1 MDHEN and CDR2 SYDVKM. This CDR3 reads CATQVGLGQTSYEQYF. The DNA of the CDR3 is TGTGCCACCCAGGTTGGACTTGGGCAGACGTCCTACGAGCAGTACTTC.

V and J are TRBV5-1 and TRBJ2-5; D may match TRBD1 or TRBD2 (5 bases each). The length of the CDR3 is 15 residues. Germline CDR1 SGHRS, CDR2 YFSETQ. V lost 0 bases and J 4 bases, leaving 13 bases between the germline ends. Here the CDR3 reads CASSLDPGRRETQYF. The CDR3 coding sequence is TGCGCCAGCAGCTTGGACCCGGGACGGCGAGAGACCCAGTACTTC.

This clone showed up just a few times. Written as DNA, the CDR3 is TGTGCCAGTAGTGCAGGTCCCGAGCAGTACTTC. Translating it yields CASSAGPEQYF. The chain couples TRBV19 to TRBJ2-7; no clear D. Deletions cut 5 bases from V and 6 bases from J, with 8 bases between. Germline assignment: CDR1 LNHDA and CDR2 SQIVND (reference sequence). The CDR3 runs 11 residues.

The CDR3 DNA reads as TGTGCCAGTAGTGGGAGGGAAGGCACCGGGGAGCTGTTTTTT. Its protein product is CASSGREGTGELFF. The chain carries TRBV19 and TRBJ2-2, with TRBD2 matching 7 bases. V shed 5 bases, J shed 4 bases, and the junction held 4 bases outside the gene matches. Germline V gene lookup returns CDR1 LNHDA and CDR2 SQIVND (reference sequence). The CDR3 is made up of 14 amino acids.

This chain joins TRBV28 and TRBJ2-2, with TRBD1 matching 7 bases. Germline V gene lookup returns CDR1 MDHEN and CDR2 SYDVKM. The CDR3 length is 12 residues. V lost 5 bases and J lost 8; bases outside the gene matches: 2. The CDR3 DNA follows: TGTGCCAGCAGTCAGGGGGAGGGGGAGCTGTTTTTT. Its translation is CASSQGEGELFF.

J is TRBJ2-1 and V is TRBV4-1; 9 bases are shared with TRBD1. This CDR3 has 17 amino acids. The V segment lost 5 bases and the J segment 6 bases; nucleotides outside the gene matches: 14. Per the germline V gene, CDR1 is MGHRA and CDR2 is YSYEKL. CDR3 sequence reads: CASSADLLRDRANEQFF. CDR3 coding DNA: TGCGCCAGCAGCGCAGACCTTCTCCGGGACAGGGCCAATGAGCAGTTCTTC.

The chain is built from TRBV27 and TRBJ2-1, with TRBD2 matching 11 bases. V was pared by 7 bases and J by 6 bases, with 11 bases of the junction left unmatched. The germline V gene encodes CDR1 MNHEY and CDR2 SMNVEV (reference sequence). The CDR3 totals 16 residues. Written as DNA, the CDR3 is TGTGCCAGCACCCCCCTCGGGACTAGCGGACTCAATGAGCAGTTCTTC. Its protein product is CASTPLGTSGLNEQFF.

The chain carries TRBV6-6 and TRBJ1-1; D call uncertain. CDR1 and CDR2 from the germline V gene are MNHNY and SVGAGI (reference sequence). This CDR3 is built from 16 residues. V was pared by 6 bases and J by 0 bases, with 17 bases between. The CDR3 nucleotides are TGTGCCAGCAGCCAACCGGTCGGGCGGATGAACACTGAAGCTTTCTTT. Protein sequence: CASSQPVGRMNTEAFF.

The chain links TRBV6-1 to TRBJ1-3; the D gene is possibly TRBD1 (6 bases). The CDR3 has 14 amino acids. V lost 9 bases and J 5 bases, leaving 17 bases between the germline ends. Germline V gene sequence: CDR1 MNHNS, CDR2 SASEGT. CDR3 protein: CASPEGGGRNTIYF. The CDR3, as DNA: TGTGCCAGTCCCGAGGGGGGTGGAAGAAACACCATATATTTT.

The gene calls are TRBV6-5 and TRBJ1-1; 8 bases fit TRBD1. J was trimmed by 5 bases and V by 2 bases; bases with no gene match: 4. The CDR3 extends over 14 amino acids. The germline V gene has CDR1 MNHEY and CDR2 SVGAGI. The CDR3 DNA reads TGTGCCAGCAGTTACCGACAGGGGCGGACTGAAGCTTTCTTT. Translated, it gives CASSYRQGRTEAFF.

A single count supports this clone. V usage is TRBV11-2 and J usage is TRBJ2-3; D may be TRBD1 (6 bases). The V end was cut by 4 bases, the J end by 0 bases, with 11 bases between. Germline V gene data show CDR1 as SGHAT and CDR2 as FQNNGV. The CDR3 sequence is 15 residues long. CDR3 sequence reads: CASSSQTGSTDTQYF. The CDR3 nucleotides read TGTGCCAGCAGCTCCCAGACAGGAAGCACAGATACGCAGTATTTT.

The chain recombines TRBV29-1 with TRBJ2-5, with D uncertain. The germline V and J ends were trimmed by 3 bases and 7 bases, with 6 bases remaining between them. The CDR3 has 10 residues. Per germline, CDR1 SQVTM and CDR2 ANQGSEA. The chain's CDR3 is CSVDDGTQYF. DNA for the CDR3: TGCAGCGTTGACGATGGGACCCAGTACTTC.

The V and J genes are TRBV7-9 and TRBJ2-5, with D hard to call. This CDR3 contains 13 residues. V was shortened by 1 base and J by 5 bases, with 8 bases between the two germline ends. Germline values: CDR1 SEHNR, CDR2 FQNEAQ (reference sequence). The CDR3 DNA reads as TGTGCCAGCAGCTTAGTATTAGGGGAGACCCAGTACTTC. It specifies CASSLVLGETQYF.

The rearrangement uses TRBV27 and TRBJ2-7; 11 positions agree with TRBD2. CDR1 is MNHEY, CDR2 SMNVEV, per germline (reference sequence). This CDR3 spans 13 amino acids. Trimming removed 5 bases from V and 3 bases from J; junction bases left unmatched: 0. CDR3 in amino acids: CASSLAGGYEQYF. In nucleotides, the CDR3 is TGTGCCAGCAGTCTAGCGGGAGGCTACGAGCAGTACTTC.

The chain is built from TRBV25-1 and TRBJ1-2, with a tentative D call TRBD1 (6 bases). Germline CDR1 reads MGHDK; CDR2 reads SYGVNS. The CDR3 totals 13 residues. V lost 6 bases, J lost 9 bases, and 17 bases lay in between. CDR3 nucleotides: TGTGCCAGCAGGAGGGGGTCCGCGTATCGCTACACCTTC. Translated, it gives CASRRGSAYRYTF.

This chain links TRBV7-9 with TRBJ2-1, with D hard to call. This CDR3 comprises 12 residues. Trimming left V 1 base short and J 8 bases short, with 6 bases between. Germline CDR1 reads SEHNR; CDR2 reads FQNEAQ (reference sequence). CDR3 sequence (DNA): TGTGCCAGCAGCTTAGGTGGATATGAGCAGTTCTTC. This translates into CASSLGGYEQFF. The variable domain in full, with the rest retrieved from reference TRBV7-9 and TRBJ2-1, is DTGVSQNPRHKITKRGQNVTFRCDPISEHNRLYWYRQTLGQGPEFLTYFQNEAQLEKSRLLSDRFSAERPKGSFSTLEIQRTEQGDSAMYLCASSLGGYEQFFGPGTRLTVL.

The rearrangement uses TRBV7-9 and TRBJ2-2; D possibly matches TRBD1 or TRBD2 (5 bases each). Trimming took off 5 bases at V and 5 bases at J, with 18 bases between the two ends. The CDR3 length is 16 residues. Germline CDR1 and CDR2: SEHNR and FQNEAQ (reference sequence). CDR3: CASSLTPGPQTGELFF. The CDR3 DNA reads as TGTGCCAGCAGCCTAACACCGGGACCCCAGACCGGGGAGCTGTTTTTT.